The 27 T cell receptor beta chains below all came from one sample that was sequenced in a study of blood T cell repertoires in COVID-19. Using immunoSEQ multiplex PCR, the repertoire was profiled, and TCRdb retains in-frame clones only, with some absent. The sample holds under 350,000 clones, 80% to 90% seen once. Specimen: PBMCs or T cells enriched from blood (not recorded which). These receptors were collected from a woman aged 40 to 50 with acute COVID-19.

This sequence joins TRBV29-1 and TRBJ1-5; 12 bases are shared with TRBD1. The CDR3 runs 18 residues. V lost 7 bases, J lost 2 bases, and 15 bases stayed unmatched. Germline-derived CDR1 and CDR2 are SQVTM and ANQGSEA. CDR3 protein: CSGFHRDRGRRGNQPQHF. The DNA of the CDR3 is TGCAGCGGATTCCACCGGGACAGGGGGCGTAGGGGCAATCAGCCCCAGCATTTT. The full variable domain, in which reference TRBV29-1 and TRBJ1-5 provide the parts outside the CDR3, is SAVISQKPSRDICQRGTSLTIQCQVDSQVTMMFWYRQQPGQSLTLIATANQGSEATYESGFVIDKFPISRPNLTFSTLTVSNMSPEDSSIYLCSGFHRDRGRRGNQPQHFGDGTRLSIL.

CDR3 protein: CASSKGDRDSNQPQHF. CDR3 nucleotides: TGTGCCAGCAGTAAAGGCGACAGGGATAGCAATCAGCCCCAGCATTTT. The chain joins TRBV27 to TRBJ1-5, with TRBD1 matching over 7 bases. This CDR3 is 16 amino acids long. V shed 5 bases, J shed 0 bases, and the junction held 7 bases outside the gene matches. Germline CDR1 reads MNHEY; CDR2 reads SMNVEV (reference sequence).

The rearrangement links TRBV3-1 (or the pseudogene TRBV3-2) to TRBJ2-7; the match to TRBD1 covers 10 bases. With 2 bases clipped from V and 5 bases from J, the junction kept 3 bases outside the gene matches. This CDR3 is built from 14 residues. Germline V gene sequence: CDR1 LGHDT, CDR2 YNNKEL (reference sequence). The CDR3 region is CASSQRQGADEQYF. The CDR3 DNA sequence: TGTGCCAGCAGCCAACGACAGGGGGCGGACGAGCAGTACTTC.

This sequence joins TRBV5-5 and TRBJ2-5, with 10 nucleotides matching TRBD2. Per germline, CDR1 SGHKS and CDR2 YYEKEE (reference sequence). V trimming: 3 bases; J trimming: 1 base; junction bases outside the gene matches: 6. The CDR3 loop spans 16 amino acids. The CDR3 spells CASSSGLAIFQETQYF. The CDR3 DNA reads TGTGCCAGCAGCTCGGGACTAGCGATATTCCAAGAGACCCAGTACTTC.

This rearrangement joins TRBV25-1 to TRBJ1-1, with D tentatively TRBD1 (5 bases). V was cut by 5 bases and J by 8 bases, with 9 bases left in between. The CDR3 extends over 11 amino acids. Germline loops: CDR1 MGHDK, CDR2 SYGVNS. CDR3 DNA sequence: TGTGCCAGCAGTCCGGGGGGAGAAGCTTTCTTT. Translating it yields CASSPGGEAFF.

The chain recombines TRBV7-9 with TRBJ2-1; TRBD2 matches 9 bases. The CDR3 loop spans 18 amino acids. Germline lookup yields CDR1 SEHNR and CDR2 FQNEAQ (reference sequence). V was clipped by 0 bases and J by 0 bases; unmatched bases: 6. CDR3 sequence (DNA): TGTGCCAGCAGCTTAGCGCGGGGGGGTGGTCACTCCTACAATGAGCAGTTCTTC. The encoded protein is CASSLARGGGHSYNEQFF.

The chain links TRBV3-1 (or the pseudogene TRBV3-2) to TRBJ1-6, with TRBD1 as a possible D gene (6 bases). This CDR3 has 15 amino acids. Germline CDR1 is LGHDT and CDR2 is YNNKEL (reference sequence). Deletions cut 4 bases from V and 5 bases from J, with 12 bases between. The CDR3 DNA is TGTGCCAGCAGCCTCGGACAGTACGATAATTCACCCCTCCACTTT. It is translated as CASSLGQYDNSPLHF.

The chain employs TRBV20-1 and TRBJ2-1; D ambiguous. Per the germline V gene, CDR1 is DFQATT and CDR2 is SNEGSKA (reference sequence). The CDR3 spans 15 residues. Trimming took off 3 bases at V and 0 bases at J, with 12 bases between the two ends. The CDR3 is CSASVKLFSYNEQFF. DNA of the CDR3: TGCAGTGCTAGTGTAAAGCTGTTCTCCTACAATGAGCAGTTCTTC.

A note on this clone: Other DNA sequences within the sample encode an identical CDR3. This sequence joins TRBV6-5 and TRBJ1-3, with D possibly TRBD1 on 6 matching bases. The CDR3 extends over 13 amino acids. V lost 6 bases to trimming and J lost 2 bases, with 8 bases between them. Germline V gene lookup returns CDR1 MNHEY and CDR2 SVGAGI. The CDR3: CASSRTAGNTIYF. In DNA, the CDR3 is TGTGCCAGCAGCAGGACAGCTGGAAACACCATATATTTT.

The V and J genes are TRBV15 and TRBJ2-1; 12 nucleotides match TRBD1. CDR1 and CDR2 from the germline V gene are LNHNV and YYDKDF (reference sequence). The CDR3 totals 15 residues. J gave up 9 bases and V 1 base, and 4 bases lay outside the gene matches. The CDR3 reads CATSRGGTGGSEQFF. DNA of the CDR3: TGTGCCACCAGCAGAGGTGGGACAGGGGGCAGTGAGCAGTTCTTC.

The chain joins TRBV6-4 to TRBJ2-2; 7 nucleotides agree with TRBD1. The CDR3 sequence is 15 residues long. The trim removed 5 bases at V and 2 bases at J, leaving 5 bases unmatched. Germline assignment: CDR1 MRHNA and CDR2 SNTAGT. The DNA of the CDR3 is TGTGCCAGCAGTAAGACAGGGTCCAACACCGGGGAGCTGTTTTTT. Protein product: CASSKTGSNTGELFF.

The chain uses TRBV5-1 and TRBJ1-1; TRBD1 is a possible D gene (6 bases). Germline CDR1 reads SGHRS; CDR2 reads YFSETQ. The CDR3 is 14 residues long. V lost 1 base and J 4 bases, leaving 11 bases between the germline ends. This CDR3 reads CASSLPGGRTEAFF. As DNA, the CDR3 is TGCGCCAGCAGCTTGCCCGGGGGGCGCACTGAAGCTTTCTTT.

This CDR3 reads CASSGTGGGNTEAFF. The DNA of the CDR3 is TGTGCCAGCAGTGGGACAGGGGGAGGTAACACTGAAGCTTTCTTT. The chain combines TRBV2 with TRBJ1-1; TRBD1 aligns across 10 bases. Looked up from germline, CDR1 is SNHLY and CDR2 is FYNNEI. Trimming removed 4 bases from V and 2 bases from J; junction bases left unmatched: 4. The CDR3 contains 15 residues. Supplemented by reference TRBV2 and TRBJ1-1, the full variable domain reads EPEVTQTPSHQVTQMGQEVILRCVPISNHLYFYWYRQILGQKVEFLVSFYNNEISEKSEIFDDQFSVERPDGSNFTLKIRSTKLEDSAMYFCASSGTGGGNTEAFFGQGTRLTVV.

The chain uses TRBV11-2 and TRBJ1-1; tentatively, D is TRBD1 (6 bases). Trimming shortened V by 5 bases and J by 1 base, and 14 bases separated the two germline ends. In germline, CDR1 is SGHAT, CDR2 FQNNGV. CDR3 length: 15 amino acids. The CDR3 sequence: CASSTRTEWNTEAFF. DNA of the CDR3: TGTGCCAGCAGCACCCGGACAGAGTGGAACACTGAAGCTTTCTTT.

The rearrangement links TRBV6-4 to TRBJ1-4; D unclear. CDR3 length equals 13 residues. With 5 bases removed from V and 7 bases from J, the gap between germline ends came to 11 bases. Germline values: CDR1 MRHNA, CDR2 SNTAGT. The CDR3 reads CASSPKYGEKLFF. The CDR3 nucleotides are TGTGCCAGCAGTCCTAAGTATGGTGAAAAACTGTTTTTT.

The V gene is TRBV7-8, the J gene TRBJ1-5; D gene ambiguous. Trimming pared 5 bases from V and 2 bases from J, leaving 13 bases between. From germline, CDR1 is SGHVS and CDR2 FQNEAQ. The CDR3 sequence is 15 residues long. The CDR3 sequence: CASSVDSWGNQPQHF. The CDR3 DNA is TGTGCCAGCAGCGTTGACTCCTGGGGCAATCAGCCCCAGCATTTT.

The V gene is TRBV19, the J gene TRBJ2-1; TRBD2 agrees at 13 bases. The CDR3 contains 15 residues. Germline CDR1 and CDR2: LNHDA and SQIVND (reference sequence). The V gene end was trimmed by 1 base and the J gene end by 12 bases; junction bases not matched to a gene: 6. CDR3 region: CASSIGTSGRLMQFF. The CDR3 DNA is TGTGCCAGTAGTATAGGGACTAGCGGGAGATTGATGCAGTTCTTC.

This chain connects TRBV29-1 to TRBJ2-5, with D perhaps TRBD1 (5 bases). There are 13 residues in the CDR3. Germline assignment: CDR1 SQVTM and CDR2 ANQGSEA. Trimming took 7 bases from V and 1 from J, leaving 13 bases between them. CDR3 amino acids: CSASGRAQETQYF. Here the CDR3 DNA reads TGCAGCGCCTCCGGCAGGGCCCAAGAGACCCAGTACTTC.

V and J are TRBV27 and TRBJ1-1; no firm D call. This CDR3 is 13 amino acids long. Per the germline V gene, CDR1 is MNHEY and CDR2 is SMNVEV (reference sequence). Trimming stripped 3 bases from V and 1 base from J, with 6 bases between. The DNA of the CDR3 is TGTGCCAGCAGTTTGTGGCAGAACACTGAAGCTTTCTTT. Translating gives CASSLWQNTEAFF.

The chain links TRBV10-3 to TRBJ2-1, with unresolved D. Trimming cost V 10 bases and J 8 bases, with 15 bases left between them. Germline CDR1 is ENHRY and CDR2 is SYGVKD. The CDR3 runs 12 residues. The CDR3 DNA reads TGTGCCACCCGAGGAGTCATCGATGAGCAGTTCTTC. This gives the protein CATRGVIDEQFF.

The count of this clone is one. The chain uses TRBV7-2 and TRBJ2-7; TRBD1 matches 9 bases. This CDR3 region has 15 residues. Germline lookup yields CDR1 SGHTA and CDR2 FQGNSA. V dropped 7 bases and J dropped 3; count of bases not matched to a gene: 10. As DNA, the CDR3 is TGTGCCAGCACCCAGACAGGGGGTATTGGCTACGAGCAGTACTTC. This translates into CASTQTGGIGYEQYF.

This rearrangement joins TRBV7-9 to TRBJ1-2; D gene unclear. V dropped 3 bases and J dropped 0 bases, with 5 bases sitting between them. The CDR3 sequence is 13 residues long. From germline, CDR1 is SEHNR and CDR2 FQNEAQ (reference sequence). CDR3 in DNA: TGTGCCAGCAGCTTCGTAGCTAACTATGGCTACACCTTC. It codes for CASSFVANYGYTF.

Notes on this clone: Different DNA sequences within this sample yield the same CDR3. The chain combines TRBV5-1 with TRBJ2-1; 9 bases agree with TRBD1. The CDR3 totals 15 residues. Trimming removed 4 bases from V and 1 base from J; junction bases left unmatched: 3. Germline V CDR1 and CDR2: SGHRS, YFSETQ. CDR3 residues: CASSPGQGSYNEQFF. The CDR3 DNA sequence: TGCGCCAGCAGCCCTGGACAGGGGTCCTACAATGAGCAGTTCTTC.

This clone was seen a single time. The gene calls are TRBV7-9 and TRBJ2-6; possible D gene TRBD1, 6 bases. Per the germline V gene, CDR1 is SEHNR and CDR2 is FQNEAQ (reference sequence). This CDR3 region has 12 residues. Trimming removed 6 bases at V and 11 bases at J, with 11 bases between. CDR3 sequence (DNA): TGTGCCAGCAGTTGGGACACCCACGTCCTGACTTTC. Translation: CASSWDTHVLTF.

The gene calls are TRBV7-9 and TRBJ1-5; maybe TRBD1 (6 bases). Looked up from germline, CDR1 is SEHNR and CDR2 is FQNEAQ (reference sequence). CDR3 size: 14 residues. V was trimmed by 6 bases and J by 4 bases, leaving 13 bases between them. The CDR3 nucleotides are TGTGCCAGCAGTATCACAGGGTTGAATCAGCCCCAGCATTTT. This codes for CASSITGLNQPQHF. Variable domain in full (rest from reference TRBV7-9 and TRBJ1-5): DTGVSQNPRHKITKRGQNVTFRCDPISEHNRLYWYRQTLGQGPEFLTYFQNEAQLEKSRLLSDRFSAERPKGSFSTLEIQRTEQGDSAMYLCASSITGLNQPQHFGDGTRLSIL.

J is TRBJ1-4 and V is TRBV7-9; perhaps TRBD1 as D (6 bases). V lost 5 bases to trimming and J lost 0 bases, with 7 bases between them. Looked up from germline, CDR1 is SEHNR and CDR2 is FQNEAQ (reference sequence). This CDR3 is 14 amino acids long. CDR3 residues: CASSEGATNEKLFF. In nucleotides, the CDR3 is TGTGCCAGCAGCGAGGGGGCAACTAATGAAAAACTGTTTTTT.

This chain connects TRBV3-1 (or the pseudogene TRBV3-2) to TRBJ1-6; no reliable D call. Trimming pared 5 bases from V and 5 bases from J, leaving 10 bases between. This CDR3 has 14 residues. CDR1 is LGHDT and CDR2 is YNNKEL in the germline V gene (reference sequence). The CDR3, as DNA: TGTGCCAGCAGCGCAAACGGGAATAATTCACCCCTCCACTTT. It specifies CASSANGNNSPLHF.